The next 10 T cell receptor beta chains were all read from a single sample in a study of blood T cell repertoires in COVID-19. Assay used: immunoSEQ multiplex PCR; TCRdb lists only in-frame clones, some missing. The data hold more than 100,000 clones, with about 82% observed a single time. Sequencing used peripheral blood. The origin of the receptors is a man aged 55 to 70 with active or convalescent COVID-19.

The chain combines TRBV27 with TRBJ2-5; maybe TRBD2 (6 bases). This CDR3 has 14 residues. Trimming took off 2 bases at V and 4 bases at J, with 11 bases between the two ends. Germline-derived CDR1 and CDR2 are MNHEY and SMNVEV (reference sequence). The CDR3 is CASSLGHGGETQYF. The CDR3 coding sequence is TGTGCCAGCAGTTTAGGGCACGGGGGAGAGACCCAGTACTTC.

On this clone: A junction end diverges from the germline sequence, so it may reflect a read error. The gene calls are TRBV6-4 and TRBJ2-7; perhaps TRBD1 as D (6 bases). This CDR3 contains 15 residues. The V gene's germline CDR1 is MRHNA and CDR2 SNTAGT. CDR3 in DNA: TGTGCCAGCAGAGACTCCAAGACAACAGGGTACGAGCAGTACTTC. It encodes CASRDSKTTGYEQYF.

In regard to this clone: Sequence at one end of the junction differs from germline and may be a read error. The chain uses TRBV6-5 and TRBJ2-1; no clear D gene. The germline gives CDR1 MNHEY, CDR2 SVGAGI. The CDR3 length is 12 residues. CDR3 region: CASRRPPDERFF. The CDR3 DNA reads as TGTGCCAGCAGGCGGCCCCCCGATGAGCGGTTCTTC.

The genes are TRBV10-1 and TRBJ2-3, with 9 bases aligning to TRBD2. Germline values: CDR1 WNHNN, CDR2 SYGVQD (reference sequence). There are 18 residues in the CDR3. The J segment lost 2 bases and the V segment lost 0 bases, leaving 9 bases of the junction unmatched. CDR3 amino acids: CASSESVGEREDTDTQYF. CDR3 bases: TGCGCCAGCAGTGAGTCAGTTGGGGAGCGGGAGGACACAGATACGCAGTATTTT.

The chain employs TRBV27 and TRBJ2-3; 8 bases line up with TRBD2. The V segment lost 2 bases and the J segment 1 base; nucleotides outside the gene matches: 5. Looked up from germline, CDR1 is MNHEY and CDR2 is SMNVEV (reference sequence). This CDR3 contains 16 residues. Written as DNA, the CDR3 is TGTGCCAGCAGTTTAATCGGGACTAGAGGCACAGATACGCAGTATTTT. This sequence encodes CASSLIGTRGTDTQYF.

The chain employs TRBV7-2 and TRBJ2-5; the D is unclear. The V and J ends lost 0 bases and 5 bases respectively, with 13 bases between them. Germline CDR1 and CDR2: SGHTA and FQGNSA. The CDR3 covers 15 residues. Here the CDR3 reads CASSLAKVVGETQYF. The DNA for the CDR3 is TGTGCCAGCAGCTTAGCCAAGGTGGTCGGGGAGACCCAGTACTTC.

The CDR3 DNA reads as TGTGCCAGCAGCCGGTCACTGAAGACAGCTGGAAACACCATATATTTT. This sequence encodes CASSRSLKTAGNTIYF. The gene calls are TRBV5-6 and TRBJ1-3; possible D gene TRBD1, 5 bases. Deletions cut 4 bases from V and 2 bases from J, with 16 bases between. Germline V gives CDR1 SGHDT, CDR2 YYEEEE. The CDR3 runs to 16 residues. The full variable domain, in which reference TRBV5-6 and TRBJ1-3 provide the parts outside the CDR3, is DAGVTQSPTHLIKTRGQQVTLRCSPKSGHDTVSWYQQALGQGPQFIFQYYEEEERQRGNFPDRFSGHQFPNYSSELNVNALLLGDSALYLCASSRSLKTAGNTIYFGEGSWLTVV.

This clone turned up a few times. The CDR3 spells CASSPDRVMFF. CDR3 nucleotides: TGTGCCAGCAGCCCGGACAGGGTTATGTTCTTC. The chain is built from TRBV4-2 and TRBJ2-1, with 8 bases aligning to TRBD1. The CDR3 covers 11 residues. V was clipped by 4 bases and J by 15 bases; unmatched bases: 5. CDR1 is LGHNA and CDR2 is YNFKEQ in the germline V gene.

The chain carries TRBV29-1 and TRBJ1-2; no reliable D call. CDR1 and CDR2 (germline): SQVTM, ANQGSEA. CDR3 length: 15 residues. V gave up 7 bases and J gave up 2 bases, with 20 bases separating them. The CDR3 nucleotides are TGCAGCGCCTCCCCACGGGAAGCGGGGAACTATGGCTACACCTTC. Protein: CSASPREAGNYGYTF.

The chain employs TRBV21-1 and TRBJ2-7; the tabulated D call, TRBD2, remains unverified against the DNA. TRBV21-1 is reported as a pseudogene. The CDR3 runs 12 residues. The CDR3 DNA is TGTGCCAGTTCTGGGAGTATTTACGAGCAGTACTTC. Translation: CASSGSIYEQYF.